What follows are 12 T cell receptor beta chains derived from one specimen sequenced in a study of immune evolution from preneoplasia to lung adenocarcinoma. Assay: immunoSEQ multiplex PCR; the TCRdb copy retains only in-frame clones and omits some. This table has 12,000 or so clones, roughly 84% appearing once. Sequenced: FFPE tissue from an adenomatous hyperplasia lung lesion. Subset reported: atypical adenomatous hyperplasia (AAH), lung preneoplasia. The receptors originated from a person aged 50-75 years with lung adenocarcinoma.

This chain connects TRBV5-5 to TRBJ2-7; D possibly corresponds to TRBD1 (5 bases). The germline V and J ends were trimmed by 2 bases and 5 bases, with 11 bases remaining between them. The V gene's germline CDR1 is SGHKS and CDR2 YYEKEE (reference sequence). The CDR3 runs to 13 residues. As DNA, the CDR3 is TGTGCCAGCAGCTTTAGGGGCACCGACGAGCAGTACTTC. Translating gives CASSFRGTDEQYF. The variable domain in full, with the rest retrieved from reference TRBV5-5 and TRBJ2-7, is DAGVTQSPTHLIKTRGQQVTLRCSPISGHKSVSWYQQVLGQGPQFIFQYYEKEERGRGNFPDRFSARQFPNYSSELNVNALLLGDSALYLCASSFRGTDEQYFGPGTRLTVT.

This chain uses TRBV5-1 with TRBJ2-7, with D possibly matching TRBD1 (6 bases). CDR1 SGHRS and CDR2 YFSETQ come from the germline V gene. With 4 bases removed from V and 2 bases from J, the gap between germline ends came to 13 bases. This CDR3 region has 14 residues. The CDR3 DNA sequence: TGCGCCAGCAGCCGCATGACAGGCGCCTACGAGCAGTACTTC. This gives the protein CASSRMTGAYEQYF. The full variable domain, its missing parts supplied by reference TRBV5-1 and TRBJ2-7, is KAGVTQTPRYLIKTRGQQVTLSCSPISGHRSVSWYQQTPGQGLQFLFEYFSETQRNKGNFPGRFSGRQFSNSRSEMNVSTLELGDSALYLCASSRMTGAYEQYFGPGTRLTVT.

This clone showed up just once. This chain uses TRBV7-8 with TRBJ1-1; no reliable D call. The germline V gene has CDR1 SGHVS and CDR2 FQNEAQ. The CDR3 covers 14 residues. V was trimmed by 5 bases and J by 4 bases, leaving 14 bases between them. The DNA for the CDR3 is TGTGCCAGCAGCCCACAGCGGGGAGCCACTGAAGCTTTCTTT. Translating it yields CASSPQRGATEAFF.

The CDR3 region has the DNA TGCGCCAGCTATCAGACTTTAAACAGGGCTGGCTTGGGACTAGCCAAAAACATTCAGTACTTC. This codes for CASYQTLNRAGLGLAKNIQYF. The chain joins TRBV4-1 to TRBJ2-4, with D perhaps given as TRBD1 or TRBD2 (6 bases each). Trimming left V 8 bases short and J 0 bases short, with 32 bases between. The germline V gene encodes CDR1 MGHRA and CDR2 YSYEKL. This CDR3 comprises 21 residues.

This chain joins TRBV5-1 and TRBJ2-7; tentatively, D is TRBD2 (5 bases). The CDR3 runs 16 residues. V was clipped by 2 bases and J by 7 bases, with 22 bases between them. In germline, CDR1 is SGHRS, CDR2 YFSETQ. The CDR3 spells CASSFSTRPAVGEQYF. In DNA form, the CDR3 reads TGCGCCAGCAGCTTCTCTACAAGGCCAGCGGTGGGTGAGCAGTACTTC.

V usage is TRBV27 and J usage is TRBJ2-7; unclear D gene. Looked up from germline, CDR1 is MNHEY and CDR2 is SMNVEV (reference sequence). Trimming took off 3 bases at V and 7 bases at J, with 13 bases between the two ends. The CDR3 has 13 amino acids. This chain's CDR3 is CASSFSPLREQYF. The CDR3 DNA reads TGTGCCAGCAGTTTCTCCCCCCTCCGGGAGCAGTACTTC.

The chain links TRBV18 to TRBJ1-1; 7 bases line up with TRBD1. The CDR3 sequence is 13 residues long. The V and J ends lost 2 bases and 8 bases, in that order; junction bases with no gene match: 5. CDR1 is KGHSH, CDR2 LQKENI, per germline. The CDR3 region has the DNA TGTGCCAGCTCACCAGGGGGAGGGGGCGAAGCTTTCTTT. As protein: CASSPGGGGEAFF.

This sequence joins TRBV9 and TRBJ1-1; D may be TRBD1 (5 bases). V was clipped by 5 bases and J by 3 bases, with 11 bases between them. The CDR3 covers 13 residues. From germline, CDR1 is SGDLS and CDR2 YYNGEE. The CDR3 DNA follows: TGTGCCAGCAGTTTTACGGGGGACACTGAAGCTTTCTTT. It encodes CASSFTGDTEAFF.

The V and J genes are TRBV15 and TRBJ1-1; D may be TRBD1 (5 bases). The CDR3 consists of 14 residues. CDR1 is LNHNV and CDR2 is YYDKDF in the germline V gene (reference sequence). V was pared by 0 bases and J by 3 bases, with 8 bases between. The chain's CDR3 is CATSRDGTDTEAFF. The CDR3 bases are TGTGCCACCAGCAGAGATGGGACGGACACTGAAGCTTTCTTT.

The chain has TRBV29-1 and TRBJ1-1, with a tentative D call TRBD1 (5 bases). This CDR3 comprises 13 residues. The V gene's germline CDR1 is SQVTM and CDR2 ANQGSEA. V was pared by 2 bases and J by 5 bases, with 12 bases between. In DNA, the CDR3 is TGCAGCGTTGAATTGGTGGAGGGGACTGAAGCTTTCTTT. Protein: CSVELVEGTEAFF.

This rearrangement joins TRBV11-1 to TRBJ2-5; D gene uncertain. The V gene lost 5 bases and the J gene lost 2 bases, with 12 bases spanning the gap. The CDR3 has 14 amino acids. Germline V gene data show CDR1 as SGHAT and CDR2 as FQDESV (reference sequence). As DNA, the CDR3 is TGTGCCAGCAGCCCCCGTGAGGCACAAGAGACCCAGTACTTC. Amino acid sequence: CASSPREAQETQYF.

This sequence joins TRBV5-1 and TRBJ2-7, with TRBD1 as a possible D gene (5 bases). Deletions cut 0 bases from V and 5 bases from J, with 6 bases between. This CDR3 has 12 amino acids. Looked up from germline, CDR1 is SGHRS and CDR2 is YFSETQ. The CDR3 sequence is CASSLEGNEQYF. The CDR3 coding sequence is TGCGCCAGCAGCTTGGAGGGGAACGAGCAGTACTTC.